The clone carrying this T cell receptor (beta chain) was picked up a small number of times. What it binds is unknown. The time point here: persistent/refractory GD, antithyroid drugs over 5 years with positive TRAb. The TCR library was made from RNA extracted from PBMCs. The data are from a study of regulatory T cells in long-lasting Graves disease. Germline CDR1 is MNHEY and CDR2 is SMNVEV (reference sequence). CDR3 length: 14 residues. V lost 3 bases and J lost 7; bases outside the gene matches: 4. General study points: Comparison showed that persistent patients shared more public clonotypes (about 3,000) than new patients (966).

Combining iRepertoire HTBI primers with Arm-PCR of CDR3 regions, the authors built TCR beta libraries. TCRdb re-called the multiplex PCR reads with MiXCR, one entry per CDR3 protein. The profile shows roughly 500,000 distinct CDR3 sequences, about 22% of them singletons. Sequencing used peripheral blood mononuclear cells (PBMCs), obtained when the disease was refractory, from a patient treated with antithyroid drugs. The sequence derives from a female donor with Graves disease. The V and J genes are TRBV27 and TRBJ1-5, with 9 bases matching TRBD1. The CDR3 sequence is CASSFTGGRQPQHF. The CDR3 region has the DNA TGTGCCAGCAGTTTCACAGGGGGCAGGCAGCCCCAGCATTTT.